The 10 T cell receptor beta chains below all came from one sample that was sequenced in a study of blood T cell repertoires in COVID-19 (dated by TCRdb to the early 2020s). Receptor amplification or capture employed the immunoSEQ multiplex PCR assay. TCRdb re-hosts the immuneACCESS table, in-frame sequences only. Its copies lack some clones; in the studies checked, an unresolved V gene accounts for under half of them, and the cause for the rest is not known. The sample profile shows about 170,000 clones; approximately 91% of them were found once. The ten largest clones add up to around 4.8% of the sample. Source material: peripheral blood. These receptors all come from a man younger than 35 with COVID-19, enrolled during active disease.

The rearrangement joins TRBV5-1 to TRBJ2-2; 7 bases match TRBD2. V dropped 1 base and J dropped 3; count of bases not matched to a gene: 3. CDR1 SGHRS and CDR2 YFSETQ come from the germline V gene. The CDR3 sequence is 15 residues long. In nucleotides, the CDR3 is TGCGCCAGCAGCTTGTCGGGAGGCGACACCGGGGAGCTGTTTTTT. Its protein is CASSLSGGDTGELFF.

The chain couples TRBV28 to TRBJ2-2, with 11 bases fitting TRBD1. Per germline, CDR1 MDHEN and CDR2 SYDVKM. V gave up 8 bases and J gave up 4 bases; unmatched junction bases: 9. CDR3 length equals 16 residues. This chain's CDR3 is CASRLSGTGGTGELFF. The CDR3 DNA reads TGTGCCAGCCGGTTGTCCGGGACAGGGGGCACCGGGGAGCTGTTTTTT.

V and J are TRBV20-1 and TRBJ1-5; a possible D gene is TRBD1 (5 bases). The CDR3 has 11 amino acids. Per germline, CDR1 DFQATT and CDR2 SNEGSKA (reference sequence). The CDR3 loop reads CAGGEGQPQHF. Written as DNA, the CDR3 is TGCGCCGGAGGGGAGGGTCAGCCCCAGCATTTT.

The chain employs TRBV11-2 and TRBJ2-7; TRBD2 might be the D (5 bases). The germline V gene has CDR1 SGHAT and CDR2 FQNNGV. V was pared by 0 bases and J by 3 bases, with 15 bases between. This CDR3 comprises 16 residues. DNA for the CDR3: TGTGCCAGCAGCTTAGAATATAAATCGGGGAACTACGAGCAGTACTTC. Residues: CASSLEYKSGNYEQYF.

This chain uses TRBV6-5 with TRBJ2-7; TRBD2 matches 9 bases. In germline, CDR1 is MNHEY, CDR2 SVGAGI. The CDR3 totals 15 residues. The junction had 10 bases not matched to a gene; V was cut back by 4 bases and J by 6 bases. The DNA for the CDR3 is TGTGCCAGCAGTTTCAGCGGGAGGTTGGGGCGCGAGCAGTACTTC. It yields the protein CASSFSGRLGREQYF.

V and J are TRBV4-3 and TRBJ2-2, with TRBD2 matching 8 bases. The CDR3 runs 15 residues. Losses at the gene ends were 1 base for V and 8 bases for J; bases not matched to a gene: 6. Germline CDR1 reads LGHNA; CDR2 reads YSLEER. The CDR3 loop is CASSQAGGPWGELFF. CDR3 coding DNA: TGCGCCAGCAGCCAAGCGGGAGGGCCCTGGGGGGAGCTGTTTTTT.

The CDR3 DNA sequence: TGTGCCAGCAGTTTATCTGGGACAGGGGTCGAGCAGTACTTC. Residues: CASSLSGTGVEQYF. The V and J genes are TRBV28 and TRBJ2-7, with 10 bases lining up with TRBD1. Germline V lookup: CDR1 MDHEN, CDR2 SYDVKM. The V segment lost 1 base and the J segment 6 bases; nucleotides outside the gene matches: 3. This CDR3 is 14 amino acids long.

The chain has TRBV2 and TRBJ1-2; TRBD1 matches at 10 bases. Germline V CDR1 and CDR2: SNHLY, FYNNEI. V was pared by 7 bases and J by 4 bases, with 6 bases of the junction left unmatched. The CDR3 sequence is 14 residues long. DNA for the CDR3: TGTGCCAGCATCGCCGGGACAGGGGTCTATGGCTACACCTTC. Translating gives CASIAGTGVYGYTF.

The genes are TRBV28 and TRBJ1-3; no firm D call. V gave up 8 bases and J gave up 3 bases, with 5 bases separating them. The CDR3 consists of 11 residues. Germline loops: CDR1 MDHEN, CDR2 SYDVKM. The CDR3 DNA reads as TGTGCCAGCGGCATTGGAAACACCATATATTTT. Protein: CASGIGNTIYF.

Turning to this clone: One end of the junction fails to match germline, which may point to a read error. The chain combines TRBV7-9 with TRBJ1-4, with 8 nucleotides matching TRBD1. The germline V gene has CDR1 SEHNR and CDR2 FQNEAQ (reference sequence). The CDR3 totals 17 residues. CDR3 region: CASSLASWTGLGEKLLF. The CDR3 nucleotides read TGTGCCAGCAGCTTAGCGTCATGGACAGGGTTAGGTGAAAAACTGCTTTTT.